Listed below are T cell receptor beta chains from one sample, sequenced in a study of T-cell reconstitution after alpha-beta-depleted transplantation in children. TCRdb called the PCR reads again in MiXCR, with one record for every CDR3 protein. The table includes 210,000 or so distinct CDR3 sequences, approximately 10% detected once. The starting material was PBMCs, obtained before TCRalphabeta/CD19-depleted stem cell transplant. These receptors all stem from a child less than two years old with acute myeloid leukemia, due to receive a stem cell transplant. Each CDR3 is given with its conserved first and last residue. Fields, in order: clone size, D gene, J gene, V gene, CDR3 protein, CDR3 DNA. D genes are given only for firm matches. Only some rows state a clone size, as once, few, many or a class for expanded clones.

>many|TRBD1|TRBJ2-7|TRBV9
CASSVRDRGPYEQYF
TGTGCCAGCAGCGTCCGGGACAGGGGGCCCTACGAGCAGTACTTC
>many|NA|TRBJ2-7|TRBV18
CASSFSGKSYEQYF
TGTGCCAGCTCATTTAGCGGAAAGTCCTACGAGCAGTACTTC
>many|NA|TRBJ1-1|TRBV7-9
CASRLQGGMTEAFF
TGTGCCAGCAGACTACAGGGAGGGATGACTGAAGCTTTCTTT
>many|TRBD1|TRBJ1-4|TRBV5-1
CASTPTGTNEKLFF
TGCGCCAGCACACCGACAGGGACCAATGAAAAACTGTTTTTT
>many|TRBD2|TRBJ2-7|TRBV6-5
CASSSRGVEQYF
TGTGCCAGCAGTTCGCGGGGGGTAGAGCAGTACTTC
>many|TRBD1|TRBJ2-2|TRBV5-1
CASSLEQGANTGELFF
TGCGCCAGCAGCTTGGAACAGGGGGCGAACACCGGGGAGCTGTTTTTT
>NA|NA|TRBJ2-3|TRBV6-2/TRBV6-3
CASTQPPLDTQYF
TGTGCCAGCACCCAGCCGCCCTTGGATACGCAGTATTTT
>few|NA|TRBJ2-1|TRBV7-2
CASSLGYGGEQFF
TGTGCCAGCAGCTTAGGGTATGGGGGTGAGCAGTTCTTC
>once|TRBD1|TRBJ2-7|TRBV12-5
CASGATGQGNYEQYF
TGTGCTAGTGGCGCCACCGGACAGGGGAACTACGAGCAGTACTTC
>many|TRBD2|TRBJ2-1|TRBV28
CASVSGGARSSYNEQFF
TGTGCCAGCGTTAGCGGGGGGGCCCGGAGCTCCTACAATGAGCAGTTCTTC
>NA|NA|TRBJ2-3|TRBV2
CAISLEGGLGGLGDTQYF
TGTGCCATCAGTTTAGAGGGGGGGCTGGGGGGTCTCGGAGATACGCAGTATTTT
>NA|NA|TRBJ2-7|TRBV6-1
CASSAPGTLPEQYF
TGTGCCAGCAGTGCCCCGGGAACCCTCCCAGAGCAGTACTTC
>few|NA|TRBJ1-5|TRBV4-3
CASSQDQGRQPQHF
TGCGCCAGCAGCCAAGATCAGGGACGGCAGCCCCAGCATTTT
>many|NA|TRBJ2-2|TRBV12-3/TRBV12-4
CASSRRQKGTGELFF
TGTGCCAGCAGCCGTCGACAGAAGGGGACCGGGGAGCTGTTTTTT
>few|NA|TRBJ2-7|TRBV6-5
CASSYSRPGGSVSYEQYF
TGTGCCAGCAGTTACTCCCGCCCCGGGGGCTCAGTCTCCTACGAGCAGTACTTC
>many|NA|TRBJ2-3|TRBV9
CASSADGGRSTDTQYF
TGTGCCAGCAGCGCAGATGGGGGGCGTAGCACAGATACGCAGTATTTT
>NA|NA|TRBJ2-1|TRBV5-1
CASSLGGPYEQFF
TGCGCCAGCAGCTTGGGAGGGCCGTATGAGCAGTTCTTC
>many|NA|TRBJ1-2|TRBV6-5
CASSYNRLNYGYTF
TGTGCCAGCAGTTACAATAGACTGAACTATGGCTACACCTTC
>many|NA|TRBJ2-3|TRBV25-1
CASSGEGTDTQYF
TGTGCCAGCAGTGGTGAGGGGACAGATACGCAGTATTTT
>few|TRBD1|TRBJ1-1|TRBV5-1
CASSSNRQGWNTEAFF
TGCGCCAGCAGCTCAAACCGACAGGGGTGGAACACTGAAGCTTTCTTT
>many|NA|TRBJ1-2|TRBV5-5
CASSLPHDNYGYTF
TGTGCCAGCAGCTTGCCTCACGATAACTATGGCTACACCTTC
>NA|TRBD1|TRBJ2-6|TRBV5-1
CASSPPGQGWFGANVLTF
TGCGCCAGCAGCCCGCCGGGACAGGGGTGGTTCGGGGCCAACGTCCTGACTTTC
>many|TRBD1|TRBJ2-7|TRBV12-3/TRBV12-4
CASSLDRVTEQYF
TGTGCCAGCAGTCTGGACAGGGTTACCGAGCAGTACTTC
>NA|TRBD1|TRBJ2-3|TRBV3-1
CASSLRPQGALTTDTQYF
TGTGCCAGCAGCCTACGACCCCAGGGGGCCCTGACCACAGATACGCAGTATTTT
>many|TRBD1|TRBJ2-5|TRBV18
CASSGGQGETQYF
TGTGCCAGCTCAGGAGGACAGGGAGAGACCCAGTACTTC
>many|NA|TRBJ2-5|TRBV20-1
CSARVPAEETQYF
TGCAGTGCTAGAGTTCCAGCAGAAGAGACCCAGTACTTC
>many|NA|TRBJ2-7|TRBV7-9
CASSKGRLDYEQYF
TGTGCCAGCAGCAAAGGCAGGTTAGACTACGAGCAGTACTTC
>NA|TRBD1|TRBJ1-2|TRBV4-1
CASSQGQINYGYTF
TGCGCCAGCAGCCAGGGACAGATTAACTATGGCTACACCTTC
>many|NA|TRBJ2-1|TRBV5-1
CASRSDLSSYNEQFF
TGCGCCAGCAGGTCGGATCTGAGCTCCTACAATGAGCAGTTCTTC
>many|NA|TRBJ1-1|TRBV4-2
CASSQGSRGVNTEAFF
TGTGCCAGCAGCCAAGGTAGCCGGGGTGTGAACACTGAAGCTTTCTTT
>NA|NA|TRBJ2-2|TRBV5-1
CASSTQSHANTGELFF
TGCGCCAGCAGCACACAGAGCCACGCGAACACCGGGGAGCTGTTTTTT
>many|TRBD1|TRBJ1-1|TRBV7-2
CASSNKQGWRTNTEAFF
TGTGCCAGCAGCAATAAACAGGGGTGGAGGACGAACACTGAAGCTTTCTTT
>NA|TRBD2|TRBJ2-7|TRBV19
CASSAGGANYEQYF
TGTGCCAGTAGTGCGGGGGGGGCCAACTACGAGCAGTACTTC
>many|NA|TRBJ1-2|TRBV29-1
CSVERGEDYGYTF
TGCAGCGTTGAAAGGGGGGAAGACTATGGCTACACCTTC
>many|TRBD2|TRBJ2-5|TRBV6-2/TRBV6-3
CASSFGTTQETQYF
TGTGCCAGCAGTTTCGGGACTACCCAAGAGACCCAGTACTTC
>many|TRBD2|TRBJ2-1|TRBV4-2
CASSEGTSAYNEQFF
TGTGCCAGCAGCGAAGGGACTAGCGCCTACAATGAGCAGTTCTTC
>many|NA|TRBJ2-4|TRBV29-1
CSVEDRGLAKNIQYF
TGCAGCGTTGAAGATAGGGGTCTAGCCAAAAACATTCAGTACTTC
>many|TRBD1|TRBJ1-2|TRBV29-1
CSSMDRSYTF
TGCAGCTCAATGGACAGGTCCTACACCTTC
>many|TRBD2|TRBJ2-1|TRBV20-1
CSARGPSGMGNEQFF
TGCAGTGCTAGAGGGCCCAGCGGGATGGGGAATGAGCAGTTCTTC
>NA|NA|TRBJ2-3|TRBV5-1
CASSLAPLSTDTQYF
TGCGCCAGCAGCTTGGCCCCGCTTAGCACAGATACGCAGTATTTT
>many|NA|TRBJ1-2|TRBV7-9
CASSLTLNYGYTF
TGTGCCAGCAGCTTGACACTTAACTATGGCTACACCTTC
>few|NA|TRBJ1-2|TRBV20-1
CSAHGTRYGYTF
TGCAGTGCTCATGGCACACGCTATGGCTACACCTTC
>many|NA|TRBJ1-1|TRBV20-1
CSARDSGRYTEAFF
TGCAGTGCTAGAGATAGCGGGAGATACACTGAAGCTTTCTTT
>many|NA|TRBJ2-5|TRBV7-2
CASSLGGTYQETQYF
TGTGCCAGCAGCTTAGGCGGGACGTACCAAGAGACCCAGTACTTC
>many|NA|TRBJ1-2|TRBV20-1
CSATTGLYGYTF
TGCAGTGCTACTACGGGGCTCTATGGCTACACCTTC
>many|NA|TRBJ2-1|TRBV7-9
CASTVGGSYNEQFF
TGTGCCAGCACAGTTGGGGGATCCTACAATGAGCAGTTCTTC
>many|NA|TRBJ1-2|TRBV5-1
CASSLARERDGYTF
TGCGCCAGCAGCTTGGCCCGGGAAAGGGATGGCTACACCTTC
>NA|NA|TRBJ1-4|TRBV12-3/TRBV12-4
CASRPTDSPGEKLFF
TGTGCCAGCAGACCAACGGACAGCCCGGGAGAAAAACTGTTTTTT
>NA|NA|TRBJ1-5|TRBV18
CASSPRGRTGNSNQPQHF
TGTGCCAGCTCACCAAGGGGCAGGACGGGTAATAGCAATCAGCCCCAGCATTTT
>many|NA|TRBJ1-1|TRBV5-1
CASSLWGQEAFF
TGCGCCAGCAGCTTATGGGGACAAGAAGCTTTCTTT
>many|NA|TRBJ1-2|TRBV18
CASSPPAPGDGYTF
TGTGCCAGCTCACCACCTGCCCCCGGAGATGGCTACACCTTC
>few|TRBD2|TRBJ2-1|TRBV10-3
CAISELAGGWNEQFF
TGTGCCATCAGTGAACTAGCGGGAGGTTGGAATGAGCAGTTCTTC
>many|NA|TRBJ1-1|TRBV7-3
CASSTQPNTEAFF
TGTGCCAGCAGCACTCAACCGAACACTGAAGCTTTCTTT
>many|NA|TRBJ1-5|TRBV7-9
CASSLGGLNQPQHF
TGTGCCAGCAGCTTAGGAGGGCTCAATCAGCCCCAGCATTTT
>few|TRBD1|TRBJ2-7|TRBV5-1
CARNTAGGSYEQYF
TGCGCCAGAAACACCGCAGGGGGCTCCTACGAGCAGTACTTC
>many|NA|TRBJ2-1|TRBV5-1
CASSLRPPGASYNEQFF
TGCGCCAGCAGCCTACGACCCCCGGGGGCTTCCTACAATGAGCAGTTCTTC
>NA|TRBD1|TRBJ2-7|TRBV2
CASMATGAYEQYF
TGTGCCAGCATGGCGACAGGGGCCTACGAGCAGTACTTC